Shown below are 18 T cell receptor beta chains from a single sample sequenced in a study of OX40 agonist ivuxolimab in advanced cancers. The data were produced by immunoSEQ multiplex PCR, yet TCRdb's version contains in-frame clones alone and is incomplete. The data contain tens of thousands of clones, 87% of them singletons. The sample was CD4+ or CD8+ T cells sorted from blood, taken in a trial of the OX40 agonist ivuxolimab. Receptors originate from an adult with an advanced solid tumor such as melanoma, head and neck, liver or kidney cancer.

V and J are TRBV6-1 and TRBJ1-4; D ambiguous. This CDR3 is built from 13 residues. Germline V CDR1 and CDR2: MNHNS, SASEGT. Deletions cut 8 bases from V and 5 bases from J, with 12 bases between. The CDR3 protein is CASRPAPNEKLFF. CDR3 DNA: TGTGCCAGCCGGCCGGCCCCAAATGAAAAACTGTTTTTT.

This clone was observed a few times. The chain uses TRBV28 and TRBJ1-5, with D possibly being TRBD1 (6 bases). Trimming pared 4 bases from V and 5 bases from J, leaving 15 bases between. Looked up from germline, CDR1 is MDHEN and CDR2 is SYDVKM. The CDR3 covers 15 residues. The CDR3 reads CASSSTTGPHQPQHF. The CDR3 DNA reads as TGTGCCAGCAGTTCGACGACAGGCCCACATCAGCCCCAGCATTTT. Full variable domain (remainder filled in from reference TRBV28 and TRBJ1-5): DVKVTQSSRYLVKRTGEKVFLECVQDMDHENMFWYRQDPGLGLRLIYFSYDVKMKEKGDIPEGYSVSREKKERFSLILESASTNQTSMYLCASSSTTGPHQPQHFGDGTRLSIL.

The chain is built from TRBV4-1 and TRBJ2-5; 9 bases align to TRBD2. This CDR3 contains 15 residues. The germline CDR1 and CDR2 sequences are MGHRA and YSYEKL. After removal of 3 bases from V and 4 bases from J, the junction contained 6 bases not matched to a gene. This chain's CDR3 is CASSQSSGNRETQYF. The CDR3 bases are TGCGCCAGCAGCCAGTCTAGCGGGAACCGAGAGACCCAGTACTTC.

The gene calls are TRBV5-1 and TRBJ2-7; 7 positions agree with TRBD2. Germline CDR1 and CDR2: SGHRS and YFSETQ. Trimming removed 4 bases from V and 2 bases from J; junction bases left unmatched: 6. The CDR3 has 14 amino acids. CDR3 DNA sequence: TGCGCCAGCAGCCCCGGGACTATCACCTACGAGCAGTACTTC. Its translation: CASSPGTITYEQYF.

This clone showed up just once. The chain recombines TRBV18 with TRBJ1-1; a weak D match, TRBD1 (5 bases). CDR1 and CDR2 from the germline V gene are KGHSH and LQKENI. The CDR3 contains 15 residues. V was shortened by 6 bases and J by 1 base, with 15 bases between the two germline ends. In nucleotides, the CDR3 is TGTGCCAGCTCCTCCGGGGCGAGTGGGAACACTGAAGCTTTCTTT. The encoded protein is CASSSGASGNTEAFF.

This chain uses TRBV7-6 with TRBJ1-1, with 7 bases fitting TRBD1. This CDR3 region has 15 residues. Germline CDR1 reads SGHVS; CDR2 reads FNYEAQ. The V gene end was trimmed by 4 bases and the J gene end by 0 bases; junction bases not matched to a gene: 5. The CDR3 is CASSWETGLNTEAFF. The DNA for the CDR3 is TGTGCCAGCAGCTGGGAGACAGGGTTGAACACTGAAGCTTTCTTT.

The V gene is TRBV7-3, the J gene TRBJ2-1, with 7 bases lining up with TRBD1. J was trimmed by 3 bases and V by 5 bases; bases with no gene match: 7. Looked up from germline, CDR1 is SGHTA and CDR2 is FQGTGA. The CDR3 is 15 residues long. CDR3: CASSPGQTFYNEQFF. CDR3 DNA sequence: TGTGCCAGCAGCCCGGGACAGACCTTCTACAATGAGCAGTTCTTC.

This rearrangement joins TRBV29-1 to TRBJ1-1, with 7 bases lining up with TRBD1. The junction had 0 bases not matched to a gene; V was cut back by 3 bases and J by 5 bases. Per the germline V gene, CDR1 is SQVTM and CDR2 is ANQGSEA. The CDR3 has 11 amino acids. The CDR3 sequence: CSVDRGTEAFF. The CDR3 nucleotides read TGCAGCGTTGACAGGGGGACTGAAGCTTTCTTT.

This rearrangement joins TRBV6-6 to TRBJ2-5; 13 nucleotides match TRBD2. From germline, CDR1 is MNHNY and CDR2 SVGAGI (reference sequence). The CDR3 has 16 amino acids. The V segment lost 5 bases and the J segment 2 bases; nucleotides outside the gene matches: 5. CDR3 residues: CASSPPGLAGQETQYF. The CDR3 region has the DNA TGTGCCAGCAGTCCTCCGGGACTAGCGGGACAAGAGACCCAGTACTTC.

The J gene is TRBJ1-2, the V gene TRBV11-2; D unclear. The V gene lost 1 base and the J gene lost 6 bases, with 12 bases spanning the gap. The CDR3 loop spans 14 amino acids. Looked up from germline, CDR1 is SGHAT and CDR2 is FQNNGV. The CDR3 spells CASSLGSGRDGYTF. In DNA, the CDR3 is TGTGCCAGCAGCTTAGGGAGCGGAAGGGATGGCTACACCTTC. Variable domain in full (rest from reference TRBV11-2 and TRBJ1-2): EAGVAQSPRYKIIEKRQSVAFWCNPISGHATLYWYQQILGQGPKLLIQFQNNGVVDDSQLPKDRFSAERLKGVDSTLKIQPAKLEDSAVYLCASSLGSGRDGYTFGSGTRLTVV.

CDR3 coding DNA: TGTGCCTGGAACAGGATGAACACTGAAGCTTTCTTT. It encodes CAWNRMNTEAFF. This chain links TRBV30 with TRBJ1-1; tentatively, D is TRBD1 (5 bases). Trimming stripped 4 bases from V and 0 bases from J, with 6 bases between. CDR1 and CDR2 from the germline V gene are GTSNPN and SVGIG (reference sequence). The CDR3 sequence is 12 residues long.

V usage is TRBV4-1 and J usage is TRBJ1-2; TRBD1 matches 11 bases. This CDR3 is built from 15 residues. Germline CDR1 is MGHRA and CDR2 is YSYEKL. Trimming cost V 4 bases and J 5 bases; bases outside gene matches: 6. CDR3 in amino acids: CASSRQGQGDYGYTF. The CDR3 DNA follows: TGCGCCAGCAGCCGACAGGGACAGGGGGATTATGGCTACACCTTC.

The chain's CDR3 is CASSQVPGQNQPQHF. CDR3 nucleotide sequence: TGCGCCAGCAGCCAAGTACCGGGACAAAACCAGCCCCAGCATTTT. V gene TRBV5-1 combines with J gene TRBJ1-5, with D maybe TRBD1 (6 bases). CDR1 is SGHRS, CDR2 YFSETQ, per germline. This CDR3 has 15 amino acids. V lost 4 bases to trimming and J lost 7 bases, with 18 bases between them. Supplemented by reference TRBV5-1 and TRBJ1-5, the full variable domain reads KAGVTQTPRYLIKTRGQQVTLSCSPISGHRSVSWYQQTPGQGLQFLFEYFSETQRNKGNFPGRFSGRQFSNSRSEMNVSTLELGDSALYLCASSQVPGQNQPQHFGDGTRLSIL.

The J gene is TRBJ2-7, the V gene TRBV12-5; D could derive from TRBD1 or TRBD2 (6 bases each). Germline V CDR1 and CDR2: LGHNT, FRNRAP. The V gene lost 5 bases and the J gene lost 5 bases, with 16 bases spanning the gap. The CDR3 consists of 14 residues. For the CDR3, the DNA is TGTGCTAGTGGTCAGGGCCACGGGGGCCACGAGCAGTACTTC. Translated: CASGQGHGGHEQYF.

Only one count was recorded for this clone. The V and J genes are TRBV15 and TRBJ1-1, with no clear D. The V and J ends lost 0 bases and 3 bases respectively, with 14 bases between them. The germline gives CDR1 LNHNV, CDR2 YYDKDF (reference sequence). There are 16 residues in the CDR3. The CDR3 coding sequence is TGTGCCACCAGCAGAGATGGCTTAAGGCGGGACACTGAAGCTTTCTTT. Translating gives CATSRDGLRRDTEAFF.

The CDR3, as DNA: TGTGCCAGCAGTTACATCCAGGGAAGTAGCTACACCTTC. Translated, it gives CASSYIQGSSYTF. The chain uses TRBV6-5 and TRBJ1-2; possibly TRBD1 for D (5 bases). The CDR3 contains 13 residues. The V gene lost 2 bases and the J gene lost 9 bases, with 13 bases spanning the gap. CDR1 and CDR2 (germline): MNHEY, SVGAGI.

The chain joins TRBV10-3 to TRBJ2-5, with 7 bases aligning to TRBD2. This CDR3 is 13 amino acids long. The V gene end was trimmed by 3 bases and the J gene end by 4 bases; junction bases not matched to a gene: 2. The germline V gene encodes CDR1 ENHRY and CDR2 SYGVKD. The CDR3 sequence: CAISDLAGETQYF. The CDR3, as DNA: TGTGCCATCAGTGACTTAGCGGGAGAGACCCAGTACTTC.

V is TRBV5-1 and J is TRBJ1-4; no clear D. V gave up 0 bases and J gave up 4 bases, with 7 bases separating them. The germline V gene encodes CDR1 SGHRS and CDR2 YFSETQ. The CDR3 loop spans 14 amino acids. The CDR3 sequence: CASSLATINEKLFF. The CDR3 coding sequence is TGCGCCAGCAGCTTGGCGACAATTAATGAAAAACTGTTTTTT.